What follows is one TCR beta chain and its context. Its target is not known. This specimen comes from a study of CD8 T cells in Susac syndrome. The RNA, 0.5 to 1 ug, was put through reverse transcription using random hexamers. One entry per CDR3 protein results from TCRdb running MiXCR on the immunoSEQ multiplex PCR reads. The repertoire holds about 83,000 distinct CDR3 sequences, with roughly 96% as singletons. Germline CDR1 is SGHRS and CDR2 is YFSETQ. This CDR3 has 16 residues. With 0 bases removed from V and 1 base from J, the gap between germline ends came to 12 bases. Overall study results and limits: Susac-specific public clones found in total CD8+ repertoires numbered some 15, and those in CD8+ TEMRA repertoires numbered a few.

Material: CD8+ T cells from PBMCs. The chain couples TRBV5-1 to TRBJ2-3; D is undetermined. The sequence was obtained from a human donor with Susac syndrome. CDR3 sequence reads: CASSLGPAWGTDTQYF. The CDR3 region has the DNA TGCGCCAGCAGCTTGGGCCCCGCGTGGGGCACAGATACGCAGTATTTT.